A selection of T cell receptor beta chains follows, all from one sample in a study of Graves' ophthalmopathy and Graves' hyperthyroidism. TCRdb recomputed calls from the multiplex PCR reads with MiXCR, one row per CDR3 protein. The sample has 500,000 to 600,000 distinct CDR3 sequences; less than 45% are singletons. The sequencing sample was made of peripheral blood or thyroid tissue (not recorded which). The receptors were gathered from an adult man with Graves' hyperthyroidism. The CDR3 runs from the conserved cysteine through the conserved F or W. The order of the fields is D gene, J gene, V gene, clone size, CDR3 DNA, CDR3 protein. D genes are given only for firm matches. Size is stated for part of the rows, as once, few or many counts, or as a class when the clone is expanded.

d_gene: TRBD1; j_gene: TRBJ2-5; v_gene: TRBV9; abundance: NA; CDR3nt: TGTGCCAGCAGCGCCGAGACGGCTAGGGGGCGGGTTATGACCCAGTACTTC; CDR3aa: CASSAETARGRVMTQYF
d_gene: NA; j_gene: TRBJ2-2; v_gene: TRBV18; abundance: NA; CDR3nt: TGTGCCAGCTCACCGATGGGTCCAGGGACGAACACCGGGGAGCTGTTTTTT; CDR3aa: CASSPMGPGTNTGELFF
d_gene: NA; j_gene: TRBJ2-7; v_gene: TRBV20-1; abundance: many; CDR3nt: TGCAGTGCAAGGGACGCAAATTCCTACGAGCAGTACTTC; CDR3aa: CSARDANSYEQYF
d_gene: NA; j_gene: TRBJ1-1; v_gene: TRBV6-5; abundance: many; CDR3nt: TGTGCCAGCAGTTACTCGGGGGCTTCTTTCTTT; CDR3aa: CASSYSGASFF
d_gene: TRBD2; j_gene: TRBJ2-7; v_gene: TRBV29-1; abundance: NA; CDR3nt: TGCAGCGTTGGGGGACTAGCGGGAGGACCCTACGAGCAGTACTTC; CDR3aa: CSVGGLAGGPYEQYF
d_gene: NA; j_gene: TRBJ1-4; v_gene: TRBV9; abundance: NA; CDR3nt: TGTGCCAGCAGCTTAAGAGGGTTACGTGAAAAACTGTTTTTT; CDR3aa: CASSLRGLREKLFF
d_gene: TRBD1; j_gene: TRBJ2-7; v_gene: TRBV15; abundance: NA; CDR3nt: TGTGCCACCAGCAGCGTCGGAAGGACAGGGGCGAGCTACGAGCAGTACTTC; CDR3aa: CATSSVGRTGASYEQYF
d_gene: TRBD2; j_gene: TRBJ2-5; v_gene: TRBV9; abundance: NA; CDR3nt: TGTGCCAGCAGCGTCTCTGCGGGAGGTCCCCAAGAGACCCAGTACTTC; CDR3aa: CASSVSAGGPQETQYF
d_gene: NA; j_gene: TRBJ2-2; v_gene: TRBV7-9; abundance: NA; CDR3nt: TGTGCCAGCAGCTTAGTCCGGGGGAACTACAGGTCTACCGGGGAGCTGTTTTTT; CDR3aa: CASSLVRGNYRSTGELFF
d_gene: NA; j_gene: TRBJ2-5; v_gene: TRBV15; abundance: many; CDR3nt: TGTGCCACCAGCAGGGACACCCAAGAGACCCAGTACTTC; CDR3aa: CATSRDTQETQYF
d_gene: NA; j_gene: TRBJ1-6; v_gene: TRBV7-9; abundance: NA; CDR3nt: TGTGCCAGAACTGAAGGGAGGGCCCTAGCCAATGATTCACCCCTCCACTTT; CDR3aa: CARTEGRALANDSPLHF
d_gene: NA; j_gene: TRBJ2-7; v_gene: TRBV7-2; abundance: once; CDR3nt: TGTGCCAGCAGCTTAGAAACAGGGGAGGTCTACGAGCAGTACTTC; CDR3aa: CASSLETGEVYEQYF
d_gene: NA; j_gene: TRBJ1-2; v_gene: TRBV7-9; abundance: many; CDR3nt: TGTGCCAGCAGCCGTACCGAGTCTAACTATGGCTACACCTTC; CDR3aa: CASSRTESNYGYTF
d_gene: NA; j_gene: TRBJ1-1; v_gene: TRBV11-2; abundance: many; CDR3nt: TGTGCCAGCAGCTTAGAAGGAGCAGCTATGAACACTGAAGCTTTCTTT; CDR3aa: CASSLEGAAMNTEAFF
d_gene: NA; j_gene: TRBJ2-7; v_gene: TRBV7-2; abundance: many; CDR3nt: TGTGCCAGCAGCCCGCTGACCTACGAGCAGTACTTC; CDR3aa: CASSPLTYEQYF
d_gene: NA; j_gene: TRBJ2-7; v_gene: TRBV11-2; abundance: NA; CDR3nt: TGTGCCAGCAGCTCAGACAGGAGGGACCACGAGCAGTACTTC; CDR3aa: CASSSDRRDHEQYF
d_gene: NA; j_gene: TRBJ1-2; v_gene: TRBV2; abundance: many; CDR3nt: TGTGCCAGCAGTGAACGGACGGGGAACTATGGCTACACCTTC; CDR3aa: CASSERTGNYGYTF
d_gene: NA; j_gene: TRBJ2-7; v_gene: TRBV28; abundance: NA; CDR3nt: TGTGCCAGCAGTTTAAGAGGGGTGGGCTCCTACGAGCAGTACTTC; CDR3aa: CASSLRGVGSYEQYF
d_gene: NA; j_gene: TRBJ1-6; v_gene: TRBV3-1; abundance: few; CDR3nt: TGTGCCAGCAGCCAAGTGCCGGGGGGTTACGATAATTCACCCCTCCACTTT; CDR3aa: CASSQVPGGYDNSPLHF
d_gene: NA; j_gene: TRBJ2-1; v_gene: TRBV29-1; abundance: NA; CDR3nt: TGCAGCGTTGACTTCCTCGGAAGTGGGAATGAGCAGTTCTTC; CDR3aa: CSVDFLGSGNEQFF
d_gene: TRBD2; j_gene: TRBJ2-7; v_gene: TRBV29-1; abundance: NA; CDR3nt: TGCAGCGCTTGGGGAGGGGACGAGCAGTACTTC; CDR3aa: CSAWGGDEQYF
d_gene: NA; j_gene: TRBJ1-2; v_gene: TRBV4-1; abundance: many; CDR3nt: TGCGCCAGCAGCCAAGATCAGGGAAGGACTCTTAACTATGGCTACACCTTC; CDR3aa: CASSQDQGRTLNYGYTF
d_gene: TRBD1; j_gene: TRBJ2-7; v_gene: TRBV29-1; abundance: many; CDR3nt: TGCAGCGCCGTCACAGGGGTTGAGTACGAGCAGTACTTC; CDR3aa: CSAVTGVEYEQYF
d_gene: TRBD2; j_gene: TRBJ2-7; v_gene: TRBV29-1; abundance: NA; CDR3nt: TGCAGCGTGTCTAGCGGATCTTACGAGCAGTACTTC; CDR3aa: CSVSSGSYEQYF
d_gene: NA; j_gene: TRBJ2-7; v_gene: TRBV10-2; abundance: many; CDR3nt: TGCGCCAGCGGAGGGGTCGGGACTGTCTCCTACGAGCAGTACTTC; CDR3aa: CASGGVGTVSYEQYF
d_gene: TRBD1; j_gene: TRBJ2-1; v_gene: TRBV4-1; abundance: NA; CDR3nt: TGCGCCAGCAGCCAAGAGGACAGGGCCTACAATGAGCAGTTCTTC; CDR3aa: CASSQEDRAYNEQFF
d_gene: NA; j_gene: TRBJ2-5; v_gene: TRBV12-3/TRBV12-4; abundance: NA; CDR3nt: TGTGCCAGCAGCCGGACAGCACGCCAAGAGACCCAGTACTTC; CDR3aa: CASSRTARQETQYF
d_gene: TRBD1; j_gene: TRBJ2-2; v_gene: TRBV12-3/TRBV12-4; abundance: NA; CDR3nt: TGTGCCAGCACCCAGGGGGCAACGACCGGGGAGCTGTTTTTT; CDR3aa: CASTQGATTGELFF
d_gene: NA; j_gene: TRBJ2-4; v_gene: TRBV29-1; abundance: NA; CDR3nt: TGCAGCGTCCACGGAAAGGGGGCCAAAAACATTCAGTACTTC; CDR3aa: CSVHGKGAKNIQYF
d_gene: NA; j_gene: TRBJ2-1; v_gene: TRBV7-8; abundance: few; CDR3nt: TGTGCCAGCAGCCGTACAAATGAGCAGTTCTTC; CDR3aa: CASSRTNEQFF
d_gene: NA; j_gene: TRBJ2-1; v_gene: TRBV5-1; abundance: NA; CDR3nt: TGTGCCAGCAGCTTGCAGGTATACAATGAGCAGTTCTTC; CDR3aa: CASSLQVYNEQFF
d_gene: NA; j_gene: TRBJ2-7; v_gene: TRBV30; abundance: NA; CDR3nt: TGTGCCTGGAGCCCTAACAGGAGAGGCTACGAGCAGTACTTC; CDR3aa: CAWSPNRRGYEQYF
d_gene: TRBD1; j_gene: TRBJ2-7; v_gene: TRBV29-1; abundance: NA; CDR3nt: TGCAGCGTTGAAACGGAGACAGGGGGCGAGCAGTACTTC; CDR3aa: CSVETETGGEQYF
d_gene: TRBD2; j_gene: TRBJ2-7; v_gene: TRBV5-6; abundance: NA; CDR3nt: TGTGCCAGCAGCTATGGGGGTTTTAGCGGGACCGAGCAGTACTTC; CDR3aa: CASSYGGFSGTEQYF
d_gene: TRBD2; j_gene: TRBJ2-7; v_gene: TRBV6-5; abundance: many; CDR3nt: TGTGCCAGCAGTTCTGGCGGGAGTGACTACGAGCAGTACTTC; CDR3aa: CASSSGGSDYEQYF
d_gene: NA; j_gene: TRBJ2-2; v_gene: TRBV11-2; abundance: few; CDR3nt: TGTGCCAGTAGCCCCCCAGGGGGAGGTCCCGGGGAGCTGTTTTTT; CDR3aa: CASSPPGGGPGELFF
d_gene: NA; j_gene: TRBJ1-5; v_gene: TRBV10-3; abundance: many; CDR3nt: TGTGCCATCAGTGAGTCGAGCAACCCCAGCAATCAGCCCCAGCATTTT; CDR3aa: CAISESSNPSNQPQHF